A selection of T cell receptor beta chains follows, all from one sample in a study of graft-versus-host responses after intestinal transplantation. Assay: immunoSEQ multiplex PCR; the TCRdb copy retains only in-frame clones and omits some. The data hold about 94,000 clones, with 75% to 95% observed a single time. For these receptors, no antigen is known. Material: unstimulated CD8+ T cells sorted from spleen or lymph node cells, obtained before intestinal transplant. These receptor sequences come from a human donor who received an intestinal transplant. CDR3s include the opening cysteine and the closing phenylalanine or tryptophan. The D gene is left open where the match is weak. Expanded clones are given a class, and other clones once, few, many or no size at all.

.,TRBJ2-2,TRBV6-5,.,CASSSQGIGELFF,TGTGCCAGCAGTTCGCAGGGAATCGGGGAGCTGTTTTTT
TRBD2,TRBJ2-7,TRBV7-6,.,CASSLAREGAGEQYF,TGTGCCAGCAGCTTAGCGCGGGAGGGGGCGGGGGAGCAGTACTTC
.,TRBJ1-5,TRBV12-5,.,CASGFTPSNQPQHF,TGTGCTAGTGGTTTTACACCTAGCAATCAGCCCCAGCATTTT
.,TRBJ2-1,TRBV7-8,.,CASSLERNRYEQFF,TGTGCCAGCAGCTTAGAACGGAACAGGTATGAGCAGTTCTTC
TRBD1,TRBJ1-5,TRBV6-1,.,CARDREWVPQHF,TGTGCCAGGGACAGGGAATGGGTGCCCCAGCATTTT
.,TRBJ2-5,TRBV11-2,.,CASSLERETQYF,TGTGCCAGCAGCTTAGAGCGGGAGACCCAGTACTTC
TRBD1,TRBJ2-3,TRBV6-1,.,CASSEEGQGGSTDTQYF,TGTGCCAGCAGTGAAGAGGGACAGGGAGGTAGCACAGATACGCAGTATTTT
TRBD1,TRBJ1-1,TRBV7-8,.,CASSFWDRVGQRSEAFF,TGTGCCAGCAGCTTTTGGGACAGGGTGGGCCAAAGGTCTGAAGCTTTCTTT
.,TRBJ2-7,TRBV27,.,CASSLSPGTPYEQHF,TGTGCCAGCAGTTTATCTCCAGGGACTCCCTACGAGCAGCACTTC
.,TRBJ1-1,TRBV28,once,CASSRRATFF,TGTGCCAGCAGTCGGAGGGCAACTTTCTTT
.,TRBJ2-7,TRBV21-1,.,CASSKVKGFRQATYEQYF,TGTGCCAGCAGCAAGGTCAAGGGATTCCGACAGGCGACCTACGAGCAGTACTTC
.,TRBJ2-1,TRBV7-9,.,CASSLVQGSYPNNEQFF,TGTGCCAGCAGCTTGGTACAGGGTTCGTACCCAAACAATGAGCAGTTCTTC
TRBD1,TRBJ1-5,TRBV10-3,.,CAISETGGYNQPQHF,TGTGCCATCAGTGAGACAGGGGGGTACAATCAGCCCCAGCATTTT
.,TRBJ1-2,TRBV30,.,CAWLHSDSPLLGYTF,TGTGCCTGGCTCCACTCGGACAGCCCTCTACTGGGCTACACCTTC
TRBD1,TRBJ2-2,TRBV5-4,.,CASSISGTGANTGELFF,TGTGCCAGCAGCATTTCCGGGACAGGGGCGAACACCGGGGAGCTGTTTTTT
TRBD2,TRBJ2-7,TRBV27,.,CASSPLAGVTEQYF,TGTGCCAGCAGTCCCCTAGCGGGAGTCACCGAGCAGTACTTC
.,TRBJ2-7,TRBV2,.,CASRGFDSRNEQYF,TGTGCCAGCAGGGGGTTCGACAGTAGAAACGAGCAGTACTTC
.,TRBJ2-7,TRBV25-1,once,CASSVQGGYEQYF,TGTGCCAGCAGTGTTCAGGGAGGCTACGAGCAGTACTTC
.,TRBJ1-1,TRBV7-8,.,CASSLEVNTEAFF,TGTGCCAGCAGCCTGGAGGTGAACACTGAAGCTTTCTTT
.,TRBJ2-2,TRBV6-5,.,CASSYSDTEELFF,TGTGCCAGCAGTTACTCGGACACCGAGGAGCTGTTTTTT
.,TRBJ2-3,TRBV9,.,CASSITDFDTQYF,TGTGCCAGCAGCATAACGGACTTTGATACGCAGTATTTT
.,TRBJ1-2,TRBV7-9,once,CASRGGGSYGYTF,TGTGCCAGCAGGGGGGGAGGTTCCTATGGCTACACCTTC
.,TRBJ1-5,TRBV6-6,.,CASSYVSGNQPQHF,TGTGCCAGCAGTTACGTCTCAGGCAATCAGCCCCAGCATTTT
.,TRBJ2-7,TRBV10-3,.,CAIRQGGADEQYF,TGTGCCATCAGGCAGGGAGGAGCGGACGAGCAGTACTTC
.,TRBJ1-1,TRBV19,.,CASSIAGRDTEAFF,TGTGCCAGTAGTATAGCGGGAAGGGACACTGAAGCTTTCTTT
TRBD1,TRBJ1-2,TRBV19,.,CASSETVLGTGLGYTF,TGTGCCAGTAGTGAAACCGTATTAGGGACAGGGCTGGGCTACACCTTC
.,TRBJ1-1,TRBV9,.,CASSVAGNTEAFF,TGTGCCAGCAGCGTAGCGGGGAACACTGAAGCTTTCTTT
.,TRBJ2-7,TRBV6-6,.,CASSGGRHEQYF,TGTGCCAGCAGCGGTGGCAGGCACGAGCAGTACTTC
TRBD1,TRBJ2-7,TRBV9,once,CASSARQGAYEQYF,TGTGCCAGCAGCGCGAGACAGGGGGCCTACGAGCAGTACTTC